This T cell receptor (beta chain) was observed in a study of T-cell memory formation after mild COVID-19. This clonotype has just a few counts. V dropped 0 bases and J dropped 2; count of bases not matched to a gene: 2. This CDR3 comprises 15 residues. Germline assignment: CDR1 SNHLY and CDR2 FYNNEI. TCRdb re-analysed the 5' RACE reads in MiXCR, keeping a single row per CDR3 protein. The sample holds under 400,000 distinct CDR3 sequences, approximately 29% seen once. The receptor was isolated from an adult woman who had mild COVID-19 (a few samples of this study predate the infection). Cell type and time point are not known. The rearrangement links TRBV2 to TRBJ2-7; 9 nucleotides align to TRBD1. Sequencing was performed on PBMCs or a T cell subset sorted from them (not recorded which). Here the CDR3 reads CASSEAGTGTYEQYF. For the CDR3, the DNA is TGTGCCAGCAGTGAAGCGGGGACAGGGACCTACGAGCAGTACTTC.